Shown below are 3 T cell receptor beta chains from a single sample sequenced in a study of blood T cell repertoires in COVID-19. The method was immunoSEQ multiplex PCR; TCRdb's version includes in-frame clones alone and lacks a portion of them. The table lists more than 25,000 clones, 75% to 90% of them singletons, with 5% to 6% in the top ten. The sample taken for sequencing was peripheral blood. The receptors were gathered from a man in his sixties with active COVID-19.

This chain's CDR3 is CASRMGLAGDSRTDTQYF. For the CDR3, the DNA is TGTGCCAGCAGGATGGGACTAGCGGGGGATTCTCGCACAGATACGCAGTATTTT. V usage is TRBV6-9 and J usage is TRBJ2-3; 14 bases match TRBD2. The CDR3 is 18 amino acids. The V and J ends lost 6 bases and 1 base, in that order; junction bases with no gene match: 9. Per the germline V gene, CDR1 is MNHGY and CDR2 is SVAAGI.

This clone was found once. The chain employs TRBV3-1 (or the pseudogene TRBV3-2) and TRBJ1-1; a possible D gene is TRBD1 (6 bases). This CDR3 is 14 amino acids long. The V gene lost 6 bases and the J gene lost 1 base, with 12 bases spanning the gap. Looked up from germline, CDR1 is LGHDT and CDR2 is YNNKEL (reference sequence). For the CDR3, the DNA is TGTGCCAGCAGATTACAGGGACCGAACACTGAAGCTTTCTTT. It is translated as CASRLQGPNTEAFF.

The chain has TRBV5-1 and TRBJ2-3, with 14 bases lining up with TRBD2. With V trimmed by 0 bases and J by 7 bases, 1 base remained unmatched. This CDR3 has 15 residues. Germline V lookup: CDR1 SGHRS, CDR2 YFSETQ. CDR3 sequence: CASSLGTSGGYTQYF. For the CDR3, the DNA is TGCGCCAGCAGCTTGGGGACTAGCGGGGGGTATACGCAGTATTTT.